This T cell receptor beta chain was retrieved from a study of shared clonotypes between healthy human individuals. Broader study findings: Among non-shared clonotypes, generation probabilities were lower than among those shared by all four donors. The low donor count limited represented genetic and exposure-history diversity.

The CDR3 contains 16 residues. V lost 4 bases to trimming and J lost 2 bases, with 16 bases between them. Germline lookup yields CDR1 SGHRS and CDR2 YFSETQ. The genomic DNA of each subset was split evenly across several immunoSEQ plates. Only in-frame clones appear in the TCRdb table, and some are missing; sequencing was by immunoSEQ multiplex PCR. The sample carries 950,000 to 1,100,000 clones, 75% to 80% recorded once. Donors were healthy HIV-negative adults without recently reported acute infections or vaccinations. This clone was seen a single time. What it binds is not known. The material sequenced was memory CD4+ T cells from PBMCs. Subset denoted: CD45RA-negative fraction. The chain recombines TRBV5-1 with TRBJ2-4, with D perhaps assigned TRBD1 or TRBD2 (6 bases each). The TCR comes from a man aged 18 to 30 in good health. Some clones in this sample may be carry-over from other donors' samples. In nucleotides, the CDR3 is TGCGCCAGCAGCCCAGAGGGGGGACTTTCCAAAAACATTCAGTACTTC. It is translated as CASSPEGGLSKNIQYF.